Following are 14 T cell receptor beta chains from one sample sequenced in a study of T cell responses to AZD1222 COVID-19 vaccine. Some clones are missing from TCRdb's copy, which holds only in-frame ones; the method was immunoSEQ multiplex PCR. Among around 84,000 clones listed, 80% to 90% were seen once. The sample here was peripheral blood, taken 28 days after the second AZD1222 dose. The origin of the receptors is an adult who received the AZD1222 COVID-19 vaccine.

The chain has TRBV6-1 and TRBJ2-2; D remains unclear. V dropped 1 base and J dropped 4 bases, with 4 bases sitting between them. This CDR3 is built from 13 residues. CDR1 is MNHNS, CDR2 SASEGT, per germline. In DNA form, the CDR3 reads TGTGCCAGCAGTGAAGGGAGCACCGGGGAGCTGTTTTTT. Its protein product is CASSEGSTGELFF.

The chain combines TRBV6-5 with TRBJ1-6; D remains unclear. V was pared by 8 bases and J by 6 bases, with 5 bases between. This CDR3 spans 11 amino acids. The germline V gene encodes CDR1 MNHEY and CDR2 SVGAGI. CDR3 in DNA: TGTGCCAGCGGCCGTAATTCACCCCTCCACTTT. Its protein is CASGRNSPLHF.

The chain links TRBV9 to TRBJ2-2; 10 bases map to TRBD2. This CDR3 has 17 amino acids. V trimming: 3 bases; J trimming: 3 bases; junction bases outside the gene matches: 8. CDR1 is SGDLS, CDR2 YYNGEE, per germline. As DNA, the CDR3 is TGTGCCAGCAGCGACCCTGTAGCGGGGGGCTACACCGGGGAGCTGTTTTTT. It yields the protein CASSDPVAGGYTGELFF.

This chain uses TRBV28 with TRBJ1-5; 7 nucleotides align to TRBD1. The ends lost 7 bases at V and 3 bases at J; junction bases unmatched: 12. In germline, CDR1 is MDHEN, CDR2 SYDVKM. There are 16 residues in the CDR3. CDR3 nucleotides: TGTGCCAGCAATCCCCCGACAGGGCGGGTCAATCAGCCCCAGCATTTT. Encoded protein: CASNPPTGRVNQPQHF. Supplemented by reference TRBV28 and TRBJ1-5, the full variable domain reads DVKVTQSSRYLVKRTGEKVFLECVQDMDHENMFWYRQDPGLGLRLIYFSYDVKMKEKGDIPEGYSVSREKKERFSLILESASTNQTSMYLCASNPPTGRVNQPQHFGDGTRLSIL.

This rearrangement joins TRBV7-9 to TRBJ1-4; 7 positions agree with TRBD1. Germline V gene sequence: CDR1 SEHNR, CDR2 FQNEAQ (reference sequence). The ends lost 5 bases at V and 0 bases at J; junction bases unmatched: 9. This CDR3 region has 17 residues. CDR3 in DNA: TGTGCCAGCAGCCTACGACAGGGTTATGCAACTAATGAAAAACTGTTTTTT. It yields the protein CASSLRQGYATNEKLFF.

This clone showed up just a few times. The genes are TRBV28 and TRBJ1-4; D is unclear. The CDR3 is 16 amino acids. Looked up from germline, CDR1 is MDHEN and CDR2 is SYDVKM. V dropped 5 bases and J dropped 4 bases, with 17 bases sitting between them. This chain's CDR3 is CASSPRILGGNEKLFF. In nucleotides, the CDR3 is TGTGCCAGCAGTCCTCGGATCCTAGGAGGTAATGAAAAACTGTTTTTT.

V is TRBV6-6 and J is TRBJ2-2; 10 bases line up with TRBD1. Trimming cost V 8 bases and J 7 bases; bases outside gene matches: 13. This CDR3 is built from 16 residues. The germline V gene encodes CDR1 MNHNY and CDR2 SVGAGI (reference sequence). The CDR3 spells CASRPRGQGSIGELFF. CDR3 DNA: TGTGCCAGCCGTCCTAGGGGACAGGGGTCGATCGGGGAGCTGTTTTTT.

This clone was picked up one time. The rearrangement links TRBV5-6 to TRBJ2-5, with D possibly TRBD1 on 6 matching bases. V was cut by 2 bases and J by 5 bases, with 13 bases left in between. CDR1 and CDR2 (germline): SGHDT, YYEEEE. The CDR3 has 14 amino acids. CDR3 residues: CASSLLTGWETQYF. DNA of the CDR3: TGTGCCAGCAGCTTACTCACAGGGTGGGAGACCCAGTACTTC.

This chain links TRBV5-4 with TRBJ1-6; D might be TRBD1 (6 bases). The V gene lost 2 bases and the J gene lost 7 bases, with 16 bases spanning the gap. The CDR3 loop spans 16 amino acids. The germline CDR1 and CDR2 sequences are SGHNT and YYREEE (reference sequence). CDR3 coding DNA: TGTGCCAGCAGCTTAGACAGGTCCATTCCAAATTCACCCCTCCACTTT. This encodes CASSLDRSIPNSPLHF.

The chain has TRBV11-3 and TRBJ2-1; no clear D gene. The CDR3 is 12 amino acids. Germline CDR1 reads SGHNT; CDR2 reads YENEEA. The germline V and J ends were trimmed by 5 bases and 3 bases, with 5 bases remaining between them. In DNA, the CDR3 is TGTGCCAGCAGCGCACACTACAATGAGCAGTTCTTC. Translating gives CASSAHYNEQFF.

The CDR3 spells CASSPTTNTEAFF. The CDR3 DNA reads TGTGCCAGCTCACCAACAACGAACACTGAAGCTTTCTTT. The rearrangement links TRBV18 to TRBJ1-1; D gene unclear. The germline V and J ends were trimmed by 2 bases and 1 base, with 5 bases remaining between them. The length of the CDR3 is 13 residues. Germline-derived CDR1 and CDR2 are KGHSH and LQKENI.

The chain carries TRBV6-5 and TRBJ1-2; D not resolved. This CDR3 comprises 14 residues. V was clipped by 5 bases and J by 1 base, with 11 bases between them. The germline V gene encodes CDR1 MNHEY and CDR2 SVGAGI. In DNA, the CDR3 is TGTGCCAGCAGTCATAATACAGATAACTATGGCTACACCTTC. The encoded protein is CASSHNTDNYGYTF.

For this clone: The identical CDR3 is also encoded by other nucleotide sequences in the sample. The rearrangement links TRBV6-1 to TRBJ2-5; 9 bases agree with TRBD2. The CDR3 totals 15 residues. Germline values: CDR1 MNHNS, CDR2 SASEGT. Trimming took 0 bases from V and 2 from J; bases not matched to a gene: 1. The CDR3 DNA reads TGTGCCAGCAGTGAAGCTAGCGGGGGTCAAGAGACCCAGTACTTC. This gives the protein CASSEASGGQETQYF.

This sequence joins TRBV11-1 and TRBJ2-7, with no clear D. From germline, CDR1 is SGHAT and CDR2 FQDESV (reference sequence). The CDR3 extends over 13 amino acids. The V end was cut by 3 bases, the J end by 1 base, with 7 bases between. CDR3 nucleotides: TGTGCCAGCAGCTTGGGCAGATCCTACGAGCAGTACTTC. Protein product: CASSLGRSYEQYF.